A single sample is the source of the 13 T cell receptor beta chains below, sequenced in a study of blood T cell repertoires in COVID-19. Profiling relied on immunoSEQ multiplex PCR, and the TCRdb table lists in-frame clones only, not all of them. This sample has 150,000 or so clones, with around 79% found just once. The source material was peripheral blood. These receptors all come from a woman aged 60-70 years with COVID-19, enrolled during active disease.

The rearrangement links TRBV6-6 to TRBJ2-3, with 12 bases fitting TRBD2. Looked up from germline, CDR1 is MNHNY and CDR2 is SVGAGI (reference sequence). V lost 6 bases, J lost 6 bases, and 10 bases stayed unmatched. This CDR3 has 16 residues. CDR3 protein: CASRGLAGSAWDTQYF. As DNA, the CDR3 is TGTGCCAGCAGGGGACTAGCGGGTTCCGCGTGGGATACGCAGTATTTT.

This clone was counted only a few times. The chain combines TRBV19 with TRBJ2-6; TRBD1 aligns across 7 bases. Trimming cost V 4 bases and J 3 bases; bases outside gene matches: 15. This CDR3 comprises 19 residues. CDR1 LNHDA and CDR2 SQIVND come from the germline V gene (reference sequence). The CDR3 DNA reads TGTGCCAGTAGTACCCCCCGGACAGGACGGGGCGTTGGGGCCAACGTCCTGACTTTC. It is translated as CASSTPRTGRGVGANVLTF. Full variable domain (outside the CDR3, taken from reference TRBV19 and TRBJ2-6): DGGITQSPKYLFRKEGQNVTLSCEQNLNHDAMYWYRQDPGQGLRLIYYSQIVNDFQKGDIAEGYSVSREKKESFPLTVTSAQKNPTAFYLCASSTPRTGRGVGANVLTFGAGSRLTVL.

V usage is TRBV27 and J usage is TRBJ2-5, with a tentative D call TRBD1 (6 bases). The CDR3 length is 14 residues. Trimming stripped 0 bases from V and 5 bases from J, with 10 bases between. Germline-derived CDR1 and CDR2 are MNHEY and SMNVEV (reference sequence). CDR3 in DNA: TGTGCCAGCAGTTTATCGTACAGGGTTGAGACCCAGTACTTC. Encoded protein: CASSLSYRVETQYF.

This rearrangement joins TRBV5-1 to TRBJ1-2; D call uncertain. With 0 bases removed from V and 4 bases from J, the gap between germline ends came to 16 bases. The CDR3 is made up of 16 amino acids. CDR1 is SGHRS, CDR2 YFSETQ, per germline. The DNA of the CDR3 is TGCGCCAGCAGCTTGGTTCTTCAGGCTACTGGCTATGGCTACACCTTC. It encodes CASSLVLQATGYGYTF.

The gene calls are TRBV2 and TRBJ2-7; 7 bases agree with TRBD2. Germline V gene lookup returns CDR1 SNHLY and CDR2 FYNNEI. The CDR3 is 17 amino acids. The J segment lost 1 base and the V segment lost 6 bases, leaving 15 bases of the junction unmatched. The CDR3 reads CASSASLWLADSYEQYF. The CDR3 DNA is TGTGCCAGCAGCGCTTCGTTGTGGCTAGCGGATTCCTACGAGCAGTACTTC.

This clone showed up just once. V usage is TRBV18 and J usage is TRBJ2-1; D is undetermined. Trimming took 5 bases from V and 0 from J, leaving 29 bases between them. CDR3 length: 21 residues. Germline CDR1 KGHSH, CDR2 LQKENI. The CDR3 region has the DNA TGTGCCAGCTCAACTACCAACTCTCTAGTACGAATAGCAGTCTCCTACAATGAGCAGTTCTTC. Translated: CASSTTNSLVRIAVSYNEQFF.

The genes are TRBV6-2 or TRBV6-3 and TRBJ2-1; 10 bases fit TRBD1. J gave up 9 bases and V 2 bases, and 10 bases lay outside the gene matches. The germline V gene encodes CDR1 MNHEY and CDR2 SVGEGT. The CDR3 extends over 16 amino acids. This CDR3 is CASSYTLGQGMGEQFF. CDR3 nucleotides: TGTGCCAGCAGTTACACATTGGGACAGGGGATGGGTGAGCAGTTCTTC.

This clone came up many times. This rearrangement joins TRBV7-9 to TRBJ2-3, with 9 bases aligning to TRBD1. CDR1 and CDR2 (germline): SEHNR, FQNEAQ (reference sequence). The V gene end was trimmed by 4 bases and the J gene end by 8 bases; junction bases not matched to a gene: 10. CDR3 length equals 15 residues. The CDR3 DNA follows: TGTGCCAGCAGCTCAAAGGGACAGGGTCGGGGTACGCAGTATTTT. Its translation: CASSSKGQGRGTQYF.

The gene calls are TRBV7-3 and TRBJ2-3, with TRBD1 matching 9 bases. CDR1 is SGHTA, CDR2 FQGTGA, per germline. CDR3 length: 14 residues. The ends lost 3 bases at V and 5 bases at J; junction bases unmatched: 3. The CDR3 loop is CASSFATGGDTQYF. CDR3 bases: TGTGCCAGCAGCTTCGCGACAGGGGGAGATACGCAGTATTTT.

This chain connects TRBV29-1 to TRBJ2-5; a possible D gene is TRBD2 (6 bases). The CDR3 has 14 amino acids. The V end was cut by 5 bases, the J end by 2 bases, with 15 bases between. Germline values: CDR1 SQVTM, CDR2 ANQGSEA. The chain's CDR3 is CSVRSGGPQETQYF. CDR3 coding DNA: TGCAGCGTTCGAAGCGGAGGGCCTCAAGAGACCCAGTACTTC.

The chain links TRBV18 to TRBJ2-3; the match to TRBD2 covers 10 bases. V lost 4 bases, J lost 3 bases, and 4 bases stayed unmatched. CDR3 size: 15 residues. Per the germline V gene, CDR1 is KGHSH and CDR2 is LQKENI. The CDR3 sequence: CASSLRTSGTDTQYF. For the CDR3, the DNA is TGTGCCAGCTCACTACGGACTAGCGGAACAGATACGCAGTATTTT.

This clone is a singleton in its sample. The rearrangement links TRBV7-6 to TRBJ2-7; 11 bases are a match to TRBD2. The ends lost 5 bases at V and 4 bases at J; junction bases unmatched: 13. Looked up from germline, CDR1 is SGHVS and CDR2 is FNYEAQ. The length of the CDR3 is 17 residues. The CDR3 nucleotides are TGTGCCAGCAGCCCCGGGTCCGGGACTAGCGGAGTTTACGAGCAGTACTTC. Residues: CASSPGSGTSGVYEQYF.

The chain recombines TRBV7-9 with TRBJ2-2; no clear D gene. From germline, CDR1 is SEHNR and CDR2 FQNEAQ (reference sequence). This CDR3 comprises 15 residues. Trimming took off 5 bases at V and 3 bases at J, with 13 bases between the two ends. The CDR3 spells CASSPRQADTGELFF. CDR3 coding DNA: TGTGCCAGCAGCCCCCGTCAGGCCGACACCGGGGAGCTGTTTTTT.